This TCR beta chain was documented in a study of cytomegalovirus exposure and HLA in healthy donors listed by TCRdb under 2017. Study-level background: In an earlier analysis of under 750 of the donors, roughly 300 Gb of sequence data and about 110 million unique TCR beta sequences from 150 million to 200 million T cells were reported. Rather than using new phenotypic data, the later analysis identified candidate immune exposures from TCR beta sequences and from how often those sequences occurred across donors. In a later analysis, previously published TCR beta repertoires from 500 to 750 donors were re-analyzed and high-resolution HLA genotyping was added so that TCR occurrence patterns could be studied. Every discovery cohort repertoire had been produced on one sequencing platform. Typing coverage varied by locus: roughly 629-640 donors for A, B, C, DRB1 and DQB1; more than 500 for DQA1; around 610 for DPA1; 450 to 480 for DPB1. The study combined high-throughput TCR immunosequencing, statistical association of individual TCRs with disease status, and machine learning to predict cytomegalovirus infection status. In an earlier analysis of a few hundred of the donors, high-throughput TCR beta sequencing was used to judge whether each TCR beta V gene segment behaved as functional or pseudogenic. An early release that covered more than 550 HLA-typed donors contained approximately 300 gigabases of sequencing data and 75 million to 100 million unique TCR sequences. Among the approximately 400 genotyped donors, approximately 82% belonged to the genetic ancestry cluster associated with self-reported Caucasian donors. The study aimed to test whether signatures of past pathogen exposure could be identified by cataloging public T cell receptors. A later genetic analysis took genome-wide SNP genotypes for about 55% of the 666 donors and used that subset as a discovery cohort. HLA typing included class I and class II loci at four-digit resolution. The study profiled the T cell repertoires of about 720 subjects by immunosequencing and related them to cytomegalovirus serostatus. Among about 390 genotyped donors of the cohort, an average of around 240,000 unique TCR beta nucleotide sequences were sequenced per donor, around 20% of them non-productive. Alongside the repertoire data, information on donor age, sex, ethnicity and CMV serostatus was compiled. About five DR-DQ haplotypes were treated as single units for association and clustering because of strong linkage in the cohort. In addition to the first cohort of roughly 700 subjects, a separate validation cohort of approximately 120 different subjects was used. On the study overall, not on this receptor specifically: A later analysis found that TCR association rates varied across HLA loci, with DRB1 alleles showing the most associated TCRs and HLA-C alleles the fewest. Some IMGT-functional V segments, including TRBV6-2 and TRBV6-3, could not be told apart with the 87-base-pair reads, so those segments were excluded. The authors suggested that the approach could potentially be extended to other disease states and immunological phenotypes. In vitro tests confirmed that a few of the cytomegalovirus-associated TCR beta chains recognize cytomegalovirus antigens. According to a later analysis, most CMV-associated TCR beta chains appeared to be HLA-restricted, and the HLA associations seemed to be driven largely by CMV exposure. In a later genetic analysis, fewer N-insertions in productive TCRs were reported among donors in an Asian-associated ancestry cluster than the approximately 670-donor mean. A later analysis reported that several top co-occurrence clusters appeared linked to parvovirus B19, influenza, CMV and Epstein-Barr virus. Because counts were too low, fewer than 20 rarely observed V segments, including chromosome 9 orphons, were excluded from the earlier analysis of 500 to 700 of the donors. A cluster of highly shared sequence variants was judged likely to be a technical artifact of the sequencing pipeline. Because some donors lacked HLA typing at each locus, the association tests relied only on the typed subset. A further reported finding was that TCR beta sequences accurately predicted the HLA-A and HLA-B alleles for most subjects in the first cohort. While some public TCRs were present in many individuals, most TCR sequences turned up only very rarely across donors. CMV serostatus was the only immune exposure information available for the cohort. Correlated functional status among segregating V segments might reflect linkage disequilibrium, but an unknown experimental factor could not be ruled out. The classifier was reported to diagnose cytomegalovirus status with high specificity and sensitivity in both the original and validation cohorts. In the study, 164 TCR beta chains were listed as associated with cytomegalovirus. Only TCR beta chains were sequenced in this cohort, and the absence of alpha or paired-chain data limited detectable features. Strong co-occurrence of HLA alleles, especially DR and DQ, made assigning TCR associations to individual alleles difficult. An earlier analysis of some 590 of the donors showed that most TCR beta V segments appeared in productive rearrangements either about 90% or about 30% of the time, which broadly matched IMGT annotations. At a false discovery rate of 0.05, a later analysis linked around 15,000 TCR beta sequences to specific HLA alleles. Roughly uniform sequencing depth across donors was assumed in presence/absence analyses, although this assumption may not hold. V-gene and J-gene trimming of TCR beta chains was associated with a missense DCLRE1C variant in a later genetic analysis, and the association was replicated in an independent cohort. Compared with equally common non-associated chains, HLA-associated TCR beta chains in a later analysis were more clonally expanded and had lower generation probabilities.

Regarding this clone: Its antigen remains unidentified. Nothing much larger sits one base from this clone, and base qualities are not available.

The cohort was made up of about 670 healthy bone marrow donors. At the time of sampling, every cohort member was nominally healthy, though immune exposures that went unrecorded were likely present. The donor was CMV seronegative and belonged to the group of around 350 seronegative cohort members. A peripheral blood sample was provided by each donor, and peripheral blood mononuclear cells were used for TCR beta sequencing. The Qiagen DNeasy Blood Extraction Kit was used to extract genomic DNA from the blood cell samples. Library preparation was by the immunoSEQ multiplex PCR assay. For the multiplex PCR, a mixture combining 60 forward primers for TCR Vbeta segments and 13 reverse primers for TCR Jbeta segments was used. Amplification of the CDR3 region of rearranged TCR beta genes was performed with a multiplex PCR assay on genomic DNA. The amplified TCR beta libraries were sequenced on the Illumina HiSeq System as 87-base-pair reads. The authors processed their data as follows. A later analysis tallied 75 million to 95 million unique TCR beta chains across the approximately 670 repertoires, and approximately 12 million of those chains were shared by two or more donors. To remove PCR and sequencing errors, raw reads were error-corrected and collapsed into unique sequences using a nearest-neighbor algorithm that merged closely related sequences. CDR3 sequences were aligned to IMGT reference sequences to assign V, D and J gene segments. Each retained sequence needed at least a six-nucleotide match to both a V gene segment and a J gene segment. A rearrangement counted as productive if the CDR3 had no stop codons and remained in frame with V and J, and every other rearrangement counted as non-productive. Following IMGT convention, CDR3 was defined as the stretch from the second conserved V-encoded cysteine up to the conserved J-encoded phenylalanine. The earlier analysis of a few hundred of the donors excluded any sequence lacking an unambiguous match to a single V gene segment. An earlier analysis of approximately 590 of the donors classified V segments as functional when productive rearrangements were above 56.7% and as segregating when the standard deviation between donors was above 5%. A statistical classification framework was built for diagnosing cytomegalovirus status from the catalog of TCR beta chain sequences. A later analysis assigned V and J genes by comparing TCR nucleotide sequences with IMGT/GENE-DB human TR gene sequences. Using the TCRdist pipeline, a later analysis assigned CDR3 sequences along with most-parsimonious VDJ recombination scenarios. In a later analysis, each TCR beta chain was defined by its CDR3 amino acid sequence together with its V-gene family, and reads lacking a unique V-gene family were excluded. In a later analysis, approximately 590 highly shared, low-generation-probability nucleotide sequences were removed to address suspected cross-contamination and a sequencing artifact. In a later analysis, a clonal expansion index was calculated for each public chain from normalized within-repertoire ranks of inferred template counts. Generation probabilities in a later analysis came from a VDJ recombination model fitted to out-of-frame rearrangements, and those results were checked against IGoR. A later analysis scored TCR-TCR, TCR-HLA and TCR-CMV co-occurrence with hypergeometric tests, applying a repertoire-size bias correction to TCR pairs. To estimate false discovery rates, a later analysis permuted the HLA or CMV assignments 20 times. A later analysis grouped co-occurring TCRs with DBSCAN, adding TCRdist sequence similarity when clustering within HLA-allele-positive subsets. Co-occurrence clustering excluded repertoires with fewer than 30,000 or more than 120,000 public chains, plus five with anomalous nucleotide sharing. As stored in TCRdb, this immuneACCESS dataset retains in-frame rearrangements with V and J assigned. A fraction of the clones does not appear; measured against another copy, unresolved V genes explain less than half of the discrepancy, and the remainder lacks a known reason. V, J and clone size are those of that table, while D and trimming were read from the DNA. This sample lists about 160,000 clones; around four fifths were detected once. The ten most abundant clones make up approximately 2% of the sample.

CDR3 length: 15 amino acids, cysteine to phenylalanine. Only CDR3 DNA is held: 45 bases, read in frame from base 1. V is cut back by 6 bases and J by 3 bases, with 11 bases in the junction unmatched. In the germline V gene (reference sequence), CDR1 corresponds to LNHDA and CDR2 to SQIVND. The source material was PBMCs. Rearrangement joined TRBV19 to TRBJ2-7; 7 bases in the junction line up with TRBD1. This clonotype was obtained from a female donor in good health and CMV-seronegative. The nucleotide sequence reads as follows: TGTGCCAGTAGAAGGCAAGGACAGGCTAACTACGAGCAGTACTTC. It translates to CASRRQGQANYEQYF. Supplemented by the reference TRBV19 and TRBJ2-7 proteins around the CDR3, the complete variable domain is DGGITQSPKYLFRKEGQNVTLSCEQNLNHDAMYWYRQDPGQGLRLIYYSQIVNDFQKGDIAEGYSVSREKKESFPLTVTSAQKNPTAFYLCASRRQGQANYEQYFGPGTRLTVT.